The 11 T cell receptor beta chains in this list originate from one sample, sequenced in a study of blood T cell repertoires in COVID-19. The assay was immunoSEQ multiplex PCR, and TCRdb's table has in-frame clones only and misses some. The data contain about 300,000 clones, more than 80% of them singletons. Sequenced sample: peripheral blood. These receptors all stem from a man aged 18 to 30 who had recovered from COVID-19.

The V gene is TRBV4-1, the J gene TRBJ2-7; 10 positions agree with TRBD1. The CDR3 covers 14 residues. Germline CDR1 is MGHRA and CDR2 is YSYEKL. V was pared by 8 bases and J by 2 bases, with 6 bases of the junction left unmatched. The CDR3 DNA is TGCGCCAGCTCGGGAGGACAGGGGGCCTACGAGCAGTACTTC. Translating gives CASSGGQGAYEQYF.

The chain employs TRBV29-1 and TRBJ2-3; TRBD1 is a possible D gene (6 bases). CDR3 length: 10 amino acids. In germline, CDR1 is SQVTM, CDR2 ANQGSEA. V was pared by 7 bases and J by 8 bases, with 10 bases between. CDR3 sequence reads: CSATGRTQYF. The CDR3 DNA reads TGCAGCGCCACAGGGCGTACGCAGTATTTT.

This chain joins TRBV7-3 and TRBJ2-7, with 8 bases matching TRBD2. The CDR3 runs 13 residues. The germline V gene has CDR1 SGHTA and CDR2 FQGTGA. V dropped 2 bases and J dropped 4; count of bases not matched to a gene: 1. The CDR3 nucleotides read TGTGCCAGCAGCTTATCGGGGGGGTACGAGCAGTACTTC. Amino acid sequence: CASSLSGGYEQYF.

This chain links TRBV29-1 with TRBJ1-2; TRBD1 agrees at 7 bases. This CDR3 has 12 residues. The J segment lost 7 bases and the V segment lost 6 bases, leaving 8 bases of the junction unmatched. Looked up from germline, CDR1 is SQVTM and CDR2 is ANQGSEA. The CDR3 bases are TGCAGCGTACCGACAGGGAAGGGTGGCTACACCTTC. It is translated as CSVPTGKGGYTF.

This clone was seen just once. The rearrangement uses TRBV27 and TRBJ2-7; 9 bases are shared with TRBD1. CDR1 MNHEY and CDR2 SMNVEV come from the germline V gene (reference sequence). There are 16 residues in the CDR3. V trimming: 0 bases; J trimming: 2 bases; junction bases outside the gene matches: 5. The CDR3 here is CASSLSGQGVAYEQYF. The CDR3 DNA sequence: TGTGCCAGCAGTTTATCGGGACAGGGAGTAGCCTACGAGCAGTACTTC.

This clone was detected only once. The chain has TRBV14 and TRBJ1-4; 7 positions agree with TRBD1. The V gene end was trimmed by 0 bases and the J gene end by 4 bases; junction bases not matched to a gene: 5. Germline V lookup: CDR1 SGHDN, CDR2 FVKESK. The CDR3 has 16 amino acids. The CDR3 bases are TGTGCCAGCAGCCAAGAGCGGGACAGACTTAATGAAAAACTGTTTTTT. Its protein is CASSQERDRLNEKLFF.

The rearrangement links TRBV5-8 to TRBJ2-7; 9 bases are a match to TRBD2. The CDR3 extends over 16 amino acids. The junction had 9 bases not matched to a gene; V was cut back by 4 bases and J by 1 base. Germline loops: CDR1 SGHTS, CDR2 YDEGEE. The chain's CDR3 is CASSPRLAVLSYEQYF. Written as DNA, the CDR3 is TGTGCCAGCAGCCCCAGACTAGCGGTTCTTTCCTACGAGCAGTACTTC.

The chain couples TRBV12-3 or TRBV12-4 to TRBJ1-2; D perhaps matches TRBD1 (6 bases). This CDR3 contains 13 residues. V was shortened by 6 bases and J by 2 bases, with 10 bases between the two germline ends. The CDR3 loop is CASSLDRNYGYTF. Written as DNA, the CDR3 is TGTGCCAGCAGCCTAGACAGGAACTATGGCTACACCTTC.

The chain carries TRBV19 and TRBJ1-4; 9 bases map to TRBD1. The germline V gene encodes CDR1 LNHDA and CDR2 SQIVND (reference sequence). The CDR3 has 16 amino acids. V trimming: 6 bases; J trimming: 0 bases; junction bases outside the gene matches: 5. In DNA form, the CDR3 reads TGTGCCAGTAGCCCGGACAGGGGCCCAACTAATGAAAAACTGTTTTTT. It specifies CASSPDRGPTNEKLFF.

The chain carries TRBV30 and TRBJ2-7, with TRBD2 as a possible D gene (5 bases). Looked up from germline, CDR1 is GTSNPN and CDR2 is SVGIG (reference sequence). The CDR3 loop spans 12 amino acids. V was clipped by 2 bases and J by 11 bases, with 16 bases between them. CDR3 coding DNA: TGTGCCTGGAGTCTTGGTACCTCCGGGAAGTACTTC. It translates to CAWSLGTSGKYF.

The J gene is TRBJ1-2, the V gene TRBV7-9, with 11 bases matching TRBD1. Germline CDR1 reads SEHNR; CDR2 reads FQNEAQ (reference sequence). After removal of 4 bases from V and 6 bases from J, the junction contained 4 bases not matched to a gene. The CDR3 consists of 14 residues. Here the CDR3 DNA reads TGTGCCAGCAGCTCGGGGACAGGGGGGGATGGCTACACCTTC. It specifies CASSSGTGGDGYTF.